The 2 T cell receptor beta chains in this list originate from one sample, sequenced in a study of T cells in Graves' hyperthyroidism and ophthalmopathy. Regions amplified from RNA transcripts were the TCR beta CDR3 regions. First-round RT-PCR of the TCR CDR3 relied on the HTBI primer set. TCRdb ran MiXCR on the multiplex PCR reads and lists one entry per CDR3 protein. The data show some 400,000 distinct CDR3 sequences, roughly 13% seen once. The specimen sequenced was blood. The source is a man aged 30 to 45 with Graves' hyperthyroidism that later progressed to Graves' ophthalmopathy.

Comment on this clonotype: A read error may explain this, as a much larger clone is one base away. The conserved closing phenylalanine or tryptophan is absent in this CDR3, likely reflecting a read error. The V and J genes are TRBV25-1 and TRBJ1-2; unclear D gene. With 5 bases removed from V and 4 bases from J, the gap between germline ends came to 8 bases. The CDR3 totals 12 residues. In germline, CDR1 is MGHDK, CDR2 SYGVNS. The CDR3 sequence is CASSKAGYGYTL. The CDR3 nucleotides read TGTGCCAGCAGTAAGGCCGGCTATGGCTACACCCTC.

Ten or more counts support this clonotype. This chain links TRBV3-1 with TRBJ2-2; D is unresolved. The germline CDR1 and CDR2 sequences are LGHDT and YNNKEL (reference sequence). V shed 0 bases and J shed 9 bases, with 8 bases lying between them. This CDR3 contains 13 residues. CDR3 DNA sequence: TGTGCCAGCAGCCAAGATTTAAGTCGGGAGCTGTTTTTT. Translated, it gives CASSQDLSRELFF.